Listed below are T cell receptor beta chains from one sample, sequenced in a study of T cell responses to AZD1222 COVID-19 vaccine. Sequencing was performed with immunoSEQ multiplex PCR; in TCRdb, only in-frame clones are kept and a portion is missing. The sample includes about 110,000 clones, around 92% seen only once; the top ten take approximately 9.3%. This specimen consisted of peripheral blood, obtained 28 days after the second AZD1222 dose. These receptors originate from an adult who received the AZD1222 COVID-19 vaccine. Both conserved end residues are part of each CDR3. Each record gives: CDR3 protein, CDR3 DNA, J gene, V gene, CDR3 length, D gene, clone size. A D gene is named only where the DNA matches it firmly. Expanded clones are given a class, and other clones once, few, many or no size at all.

CDR3: CASSFRQARGTDTQYF; DNA: TGTGCCAGCAGCTTTAGACAGGCTCGAGGGACAGATACGCAGTATTTT; J: TRBJ2-3; V: TRBV7-9; length: 16; D: .; size: .
CDR3: CASSFKGGLSF; DNA: TGTGCCAGCAGTTTTAAGGGGGGTTTAAGCTTC; J: TRBJ1-2; V: TRBV28; length: 11; D: .; size: once
CDR3: CASSILSANTEAFF; DNA: TGTGCCAGTAGTATATTGTCGGCTAACACTGAAGCTTTCTTT; J: TRBJ1-1; V: TRBV19; length: 14; D: .; size: many
CDR3: CTSSQDLWGDAGNQPQHF; DNA: TGCACCAGCAGCCAAGATCTTTGGGGGGACGCTGGCAATCAGCCCCAGCATTTT; J: TRBJ1-5; V: TRBV1; length: 18; D: .; size: .
CDR3: CSVASTGAYEQYF; DNA: TGCAGCGTTGCCTCTACAGGGGCCTACGAGCAGTACTTC; J: TRBJ2-7; V: TRBV29-1; length: 13; D: TRBD1; size: .
CDR3: CASARPRGPQYF; DNA: TGTGCCAGTGCACGCCCACGGGGGCCCCAGTACTTC; J: TRBJ2-5; V: TRBV19; length: 12; D: .; size: .
CDR3: CASSLGQPGETQYF; DNA: TGTGCCAGCAGCTTAGGTCAGCCTGGAGAGACCCAGTACTTC; J: TRBJ2-5; V: TRBV11-2; length: 14; D: .; size: .
CDR3: CASSTVRGKPNYEQYF; DNA: TGTGCCAGCTCCACCGTTAGGGGAAAGCCCAACTACGAGCAGTACTTC; J: TRBJ2-7; V: TRBV3-1/TRBV3-2; length: 16; D: .; size: once
CDR3: CAIRLSGPWGEKLFF; DNA: TGTGCCATCAGGTTATCGGGGCCCTGGGGGGAAAAACTGTTTTTT; J: TRBJ1-4; V: TRBV10-3; length: 15; D: .; size: .
CDR3: CATNMDCPQGGSTNEKLFF; DNA: TGTGCCACCAACATGGATTGCCCCCAGGGAGGATCGACTAATGAAAAACTGTTTTTT; J: TRBJ1-4; V: TRBV24-1; length: 19; D: .; size: .
CDR3: CASSRDRDYGYTF; DNA: TGTGCCAGCAGCCGGGACAGAGACTATGGCTACACCTTC; J: TRBJ1-2; V: TRBV6-5; length: 13; D: TRBD1; size: .
CDR3: CASSLGRMSSEQFF; DNA: TGTGCCAGCAGCTTAGGCCGTATGAGCAGTGAGCAGTTCTTC; J: TRBJ2-1; V: TRBV13; length: 14; D: .; size: .
CDR3: CASSRTLTNEKLFF; DNA: TGTGCCAGCAGCCGGACATTAACTAATGAAAAACTGTTTTTT; J: TRBJ1-4; V: TRBV6-5; length: 14; D: .; size: .
CDR3: CAWSVMTEAFF; DNA: TGTGCCTGGAGTGTAATGACTGAAGCTTTCTTT; J: TRBJ1-1; V: TRBV30; length: 11; D: .; size: .
CDR3: CASSLQPRGLMNTEAFF; DNA: TGTGCCAGCAGCCTTCAACCCCGGGGCCTAATGAACACTGAAGCTTTCTTT; J: TRBJ1-1; V: TRBV5-5; length: 17; D: .; size: .
CDR3: CASSQVGGDEKLFF; DNA: TGTGCCAGCAGCCAAGTGGGTGGGGATGAAAAACTGTTTTTT; J: TRBJ1-4; V: TRBV7-6; length: 14; D: .; size: .
CDR3: CASRRAGGPDNEQFF; DNA: TGCGCCAGCAGGAGAGCGGGGGGGCCTGACAATGAGCAGTTCTTC; J: TRBJ2-1; V: TRBV4-1; length: 15; D: TRBD2; size: .
CDR3: CASSELAGSTDTQYF; DNA: TGTGCCAGCAGTGAACTAGCGGGAAGCACAGATACGCAGTATTTT; J: TRBJ2-3; V: TRBV6-1; length: 15; D: TRBD2; size: .
CDR3: CSGGTGRGTEAFF; DNA: TGCAGCGGGGGGACAGGGAGGGGCACTGAAGCTTTCTTT; J: TRBJ1-1; V: TRBV29-1; length: 13; D: TRBD1; size: once
CDR3: CSGRNSGNTIYF; DNA: TGCAGCGGTCGAAACTCTGGAAACACCATATATTTT; J: TRBJ1-3; V: TRBV29-1; length: 12; D: .; size: .
CDR3: CASSTTGGTEAFF; DNA: TGTGCCAGCAGCACCACAGGGGGCACTGAAGCTTTCTTT; J: TRBJ1-1; V: TRBV7-2; length: 13; D: TRBD1; size: .
CDR3: CAWSVLGGAEQYF; DNA: TGTGCCTGGAGTGTACTCGGCGGAGCCGAGCAGTACTTC; J: TRBJ2-7; V: TRBV30; length: 13; D: .; size: .
CDR3: CASGQGQRGTGELFF; DNA: TGTGCCAGCGGTCAAGGACAGAGGGGCACCGGGGAGCTGTTTTTT; J: TRBJ2-2; V: TRBV6-6; length: 15; D: .; size: .
CDR3: CASSLEYTDTQYF; DNA: TGCGCCAGCAGCTTAGAATACACAGATACGCAGTATTTT; J: TRBJ2-3; V: TRBV5-1; length: 13; D: .; size: .
CDR3: CASSQEGLAGNTIYF; DNA: TGTGCCAGCAGCCAAGAGGGTCTTGCAGGAAACACCATATATTTT; J: TRBJ1-3; V: TRBV3-1/TRBV3-2; length: 15; D: .; size: .
CDR3: CASSQRTGDTQYF; DNA: TGTGCCAGCAGTCAAAGGACAGGGGATACGCAGTATTTT; J: TRBJ2-3; V: TRBV7-9; length: 13; D: TRBD1; size: .
CDR3: CASSVEGNSLGEKLFF; DNA: TGTGCCAGCAGCGTAGAGGGCAACTCCCTCGGAGAAAAACTGTTTTTT; J: TRBJ1-4; V: TRBV9; length: 16; D: .; size: .
CDR3: CASSLEGIRFYEQYF; DNA: TGTGCCAGCAGCCTAGAGGGGATTAGGTTCTACGAGCAGTACTTC; J: TRBJ2-7; V: TRBV7-2; length: 15; D: .; size: .
CDR3: CASSPGVAADTQYF; DNA: TGCGCCAGCAGCCCCGGGGTAGCAGCAGATACGCAGTATTTT; J: TRBJ2-3; V: TRBV4-3; length: 14; D: .; size: .
CDR3: CASSQVGGGVNEQFF; DNA: TGTGCCAGCAGCCAAGTCGGCGGGGGGGTTAATGAGCAGTTCTTC; J: TRBJ2-1; V: TRBV3-1/TRBV3-2; length: 15; D: TRBD2; size: .
CDR3: CASSYSRGVYEQYF; DNA: TGTGCCAGCAGTTACTCTAGGGGGGTCTACGAGCAGTACTTC; J: TRBJ2-7; V: TRBV6-5; length: 14; D: .; size: .
CDR3: CASSVGNRVGGELFF; DNA: TGTGCCAGCAGCGTAGGAAACAGGGTGGGCGGGGAGCTGTTTTTT; J: TRBJ2-2; V: TRBV9; length: 15; D: .; size: .
CDR3: CASSPRGGTDNSPLHF; DNA: TGTGCCAGCTCACCCAGGGGGGGGACCGATAATTCACCCCTCCACTTT; J: TRBJ1-6; V: TRBV18; length: 16; D: TRBD1; size: .
CDR3: CASSYSIARKEGYTF; DNA: TGTGCCAGCAGTTACTCGATCGCCAGAAAGGAAGGCTACACCTTC; J: TRBJ1-2; V: TRBV6-6; length: 15; D: .; size: once